The 13 T cell receptor beta chains presented below share a single source sample, sequenced in a study of cytomegalovirus exposure and HLA in healthy donors. The PCR made use of 60 Vbeta and 13 Jbeta primers. Some clones are missing from TCRdb's copy, which holds only in-frame ones; the method was immunoSEQ multiplex PCR. The data show roughly 160,000 clones, 80% to 90% seen once. The sample comprised PBMCs. Every receptor here comes from a male donor in good health and CMV-seronegative.

The chain is built from TRBV28 and TRBJ2-3, with D unresolved. Between the trimmed V and J ends, which lost 3 bases and 8 bases, there was a span of 9 bases. The CDR3 sequence is 12 residues long. CDR1 and CDR2 from the germline V gene are MDHEN and SYDVKM. The CDR3 reads CASSLALATQYF. CDR3 coding DNA: TGTGCCAGCAGTTTGGCGTTAGCTACGCAGTATTTT.

V usage is TRBV27 and J usage is TRBJ1-5, with 11 bases fitting TRBD1. The junction had 10 bases not matched to a gene; V was cut back by 5 bases and J by 7 bases. This CDR3 has 16 residues. Germline loops: CDR1 MNHEY, CDR2 SMNVEV (reference sequence). The CDR3 here is CASSLLGTGGLQPQHF. In nucleotides, the CDR3 is TGTGCCAGCAGTCTTCTTGGGACAGGGGGTTTGCAGCCCCAGCATTTT.

This clone was recorded only once. The genes are TRBV28 and TRBJ1-1; possible D gene TRBD1, 5 bases. Germline values: CDR1 MDHEN, CDR2 SYDVKM. Trimming took off 5 bases at V and 1 base at J, with 14 bases between the two ends. This CDR3 region has 15 residues. CDR3 sequence reads: CASSPSGVGNTEAFF. For the CDR3, the DNA is TGTGCCAGCAGTCCCTCGGGGGTGGGGAACACTGAAGCTTTCTTT. Together with reference TRBV28 and TRBJ1-1, the CDR3 gives the full variable domain: DVKVTQSSRYLVKRTGEKVFLECVQDMDHENMFWYRQDPGLGLRLIYFSYDVKMKEKGDIPEGYSVSREKKERFSLILESASTNQTSMYLCASSPSGVGNTEAFFGQGTRLTVV.

The chain recombines TRBV30 with TRBJ2-5; D unclear. The germline CDR1 and CDR2 sequences are GTSNPN and SVGIG (reference sequence). Trimming stripped 2 bases from V and 5 bases from J, with 12 bases between. The CDR3 loop spans 13 amino acids. DNA of the CDR3: TGTGCCTGGAGTCCCGACTCCGGGGAGACCCAGTACTTC. This sequence encodes CAWSPDSGETQYF.

The chain has TRBV27 and TRBJ1-2, with 9 positions matching TRBD1. V dropped 2 bases and J dropped 7; count of bases not matched to a gene: 8. Per germline, CDR1 MNHEY and CDR2 SMNVEV (reference sequence). CDR3 length: 15 amino acids. DNA for the CDR3: TGTGCCAGCAGTTTAGGACAGGGGCGCCAGGGTGGCTACACCTTC. Its protein is CASSLGQGRQGGYTF.

This clone was picked up one time. This chain joins TRBV5-1 and TRBJ2-7, with TRBD1 matching 8 bases. CDR3 length equals 14 residues. Germline-derived CDR1 and CDR2 are SGHRS and YFSETQ. V shed 7 bases and J 5 bases; nucleotides not matched to a gene: 11. CDR3 nucleotide sequence: TGCGCCAGCGACACCGGGACAGGATCCCACGAGCAGTACTTC. Translation gives CASDTGTGSHEQYF.

The chain is built from TRBV6-6 and TRBJ2-5, with 7 bases aligning to TRBD1. With V trimmed by 2 bases and J by 0 bases, 3 bases remained unmatched. This CDR3 has 15 residues. The V gene's germline CDR1 is MNHNY and CDR2 SVGAGI (reference sequence). CDR3 DNA: TGTGCCAGCAGTTACCCGACAGGGAACCAAGAGACCCAGTACTTC. It specifies CASSYPTGNQETQYF.

Turning to this clone: At one end the junction does not follow the germline gene, possibly because of a read error. The genes are TRBV7-9 and TRBJ1-2; no reliable D call. CDR1 and CDR2 (germline): SEHNR, FQNEAQ (reference sequence). There are 12 residues in the CDR3. CDR3 in amino acids: CSSSLAYPGYTF. The CDR3, as DNA: TGTTCCAGCAGCTTAGCCTACCCAGGCTACACCTTC.

The chain uses TRBV11-3 and TRBJ2-7; D not resolved. This CDR3 is 15 amino acids long. Germline V lookup: CDR1 SGHNT, CDR2 YENEEA. Trimming cost V 3 bases and J 2 bases, with 14 bases left between them. In DNA form, the CDR3 reads TGTGCCAGCAGCTTCACTTTTCCTTTTACCTACGAGCAGTACTTC. Translated, it gives CASSFTFPFTYEQYF.

The CDR3 bases are TGTGCCAGCAGCGGGCCCAACCCAGATACGCAGTATTTT. Translation: CASSGPNPDTQYF. The rearrangement links TRBV7-9 to TRBJ2-3; the D is unclear. Trimming removed 5 bases at V and 4 bases at J, with 10 bases between. CDR1 and CDR2 (germline): SEHNR, FQNEAQ (reference sequence). The CDR3 consists of 13 residues.

J is TRBJ2-7 and V is TRBV5-4; 9 nucleotides align to TRBD1. This CDR3 comprises 15 residues. The V gene end was trimmed by 0 bases and the J gene end by 3 bases; junction bases not matched to a gene: 4. In germline, CDR1 is SGHNT, CDR2 YYREEE (reference sequence). In DNA, the CDR3 is TGTGCCAGCAGCTTGGGGACAGGGGTTGTCTACGAGCAGTACTTC. Translated, it gives CASSLGTGVVYEQYF.

The genes are TRBV23-1 and TRBJ1-1, with D maybe TRBD1 (5 bases). TRBV23-1 is identified as an open reading frame with a role that is uncertain. The CDR3 contains 14 residues. The V end was cut by 6 bases, the J end by 5 bases, with 16 bases between. This CDR3 is CASSCPGAGTEAFF. Written as DNA, the CDR3 is TGCGCCAGCAGCTGCCCTGGGGCGGGGACTGAAGCTTTCTTT.

This rearrangement joins TRBV11-1 to TRBJ2-1; TRBD2 agrees at 10 bases. Germline V gene lookup returns CDR1 SGHAT and CDR2 FQDESV (reference sequence). With 8 bases clipped from V and 4 bases from J, the junction kept 20 bases outside the gene matches. This CDR3 region has 19 residues. This CDR3 is CASEGIKGAGGPLYNEQFF. The CDR3 DNA is TGTGCCAGCGAGGGAATAAAGGGAGCGGGGGGGCCACTTTACAATGAGCAGTTCTTC.